The 19 T cell receptor beta chains listed next were all sequenced from one sample in a study of blood T cell repertoires in COVID-19. Method: immunoSEQ multiplex PCR; TCRdb's copy keeps in-frame clones and lacks some. In the table there are about 140,000 clones, about 76% of which are singletons. The sequenced sample consisted of peripheral blood. The receptors shown here come from a man older than 75 with acute or convalescent COVID-19.

V gene TRBV4-3 combines with J gene TRBJ1-6; possible D gene TRBD1, 6 bases. This CDR3 is 15 amino acids long. Germline lookup yields CDR1 LGHNA and CDR2 YSLEER. Trimming cost V 0 bases and J 7 bases, with 10 bases left between them. CDR3 amino acids: CASSQDPRGNSPLHF. The CDR3 DNA follows: TGCGCCAGCAGCCAAGACCCCAGGGGCAATTCACCCCTCCACTTT.

The chain combines TRBV27 with TRBJ1-4; D not certain. Germline assignment: CDR1 MNHEY and CDR2 SMNVEV (reference sequence). The CDR3 covers 12 residues. The V end was cut by 4 bases, the J end by 14 bases, with 14 bases between. The CDR3 region is CASSSMGGPLFF. The DNA of the CDR3 is TGTGCCAGCAGTTCCATGGGAGGGCCGCTGTTTTTT.

Regarding this clone: The sample contains more than one DNA sequence encoding this CDR3. The genes are TRBV29-1 and TRBJ1-4; D uncertain. V was trimmed by 5 bases and J by 0 bases, leaving 4 bases between them. The CDR3 contains 12 residues. CDR1 and CDR2 from the germline V gene are SQVTM and ANQGSEA. The CDR3, as DNA: TGCAGCGTTCTTACAACTAATGAAAAACTGTTTTTT. The encoded protein is CSVLTTNEKLFF.

This clone was recorded once. The rearrangement links TRBV11-3 to TRBJ1-1; 8 bases line up with TRBD1. Germline CDR1 is SGHNT and CDR2 is YENEEA. The CDR3 is 16 amino acids. Trimming cost V 1 base and J 5 bases; bases outside gene matches: 9. CDR3 DNA: TGTGCCAGCAGCTTAGCTCACCCTGACAGGGGAACTGAAGCTTTCTTT. Protein sequence: CASSLAHPDRGTEAFF.

This clone has only one observation. The V and J genes are TRBV6-5 and TRBJ2-3; the match to TRBD2 covers 10 bases. V lost 6 bases and J lost 5; bases outside the gene matches: 8. Germline assignment: CDR1 MNHEY and CDR2 SVGAGI. The CDR3 has 15 amino acids. The CDR3 is CASRSGGAVVDTQYF. Written as DNA, the CDR3 is TGTGCCAGCAGGAGCGGGGGGGCCGTCGTAGATACGCAGTATTTT.

The chain employs TRBV19 and TRBJ1-4; D unclear. Trimming stripped 5 bases from V and 5 bases from J, with 6 bases between. There are 12 residues in the CDR3. Germline V gives CDR1 LNHDA, CDR2 SQIVND (reference sequence). CDR3 protein: CASSEPNEKLFF. The DNA for the CDR3 is TGTGCCAGTAGTGAGCCCAATGAAAAACTGTTTTTT.

This clone was seen a few times. V usage is TRBV28 and J usage is TRBJ1-6, with TRBD1 as a possible D gene (6 bases). The CDR3 has 18 residues. The germline V gene encodes CDR1 MDHEN and CDR2 SYDVKM. V gave up 3 bases and J gave up 1 base, with 16 bases separating them. Here the CDR3 DNA reads TGTGCCAGCAGTTTTAGAGGGGGGGAGACGTCCTATAATTCACCCCTCCACTTT. Its translation is CASSFRGGETSYNSPLHF.

J is TRBJ1-2 and V is TRBV18, with 7 nucleotides matching TRBD1. Germline values: CDR1 KGHSH, CDR2 LQKENI. The CDR3 runs 14 residues. Trimming at V came to 2 bases and at J to 6 bases, leaving 6 bases not matched to a gene. The CDR3 DNA sequence: TGTGCCAGCTCACCAGTAACAGGGGAGGATGGCTACACCTTC. This codes for CASSPVTGEDGYTF. Based on the CDR3 plus reference TRBV18 and TRBJ1-2, the full variable domain is NAGVMQNPRHLVRRRGQEARLRCSPMKGHSHVYWYRQLPEEGLKFMVYLQKENIIDESGMPKERFSAEFPKEGPSILRIQQVVRGDSAAYFCASSPVTGEDGYTFGSGTRLTVV.

The J gene is TRBJ2-7, the V gene TRBV7-2; a weak D match, TRBD1 (6 bases). Germline CDR1 SGHTA, CDR2 FQGNSA. V was pared by 5 bases and J by 0 bases, with 11 bases between. This CDR3 has 14 amino acids. CDR3 sequence reads: CASSPRGISYEQYF. The CDR3 DNA reads TGTGCCAGCAGCCCTAGGGGGATCTCCTACGAGCAGTACTTC.

The V gene is TRBV5-1, the J gene TRBJ2-2; perhaps TRBD2 as D (6 bases). Germline values: CDR1 SGHRS, CDR2 YFSETQ. V gave up 2 bases and J gave up 7 bases, with 15 bases separating them. This CDR3 is built from 15 residues. CDR3 sequence reads: CASSFRSLAIGELFF. CDR3 DNA: TGCGCCAGCAGCTTCCGGTCGCTAGCGATCGGGGAGCTGTTTTTT.

The sample holds a few counts of this clone. The V and J genes are TRBV7-8 and TRBJ1-1; D unclear. V was clipped by 7 bases and J by 0 bases, with 12 bases between them. CDR1 is SGHVS and CDR2 is FQNEAQ in the germline V gene. CDR3 size: 14 residues. As DNA, the CDR3 is TGTGCCAGCATAGAAAGGAGGGTGAACACTGAAGCTTTCTTT. Residues: CASIERRVNTEAFF.

This chain joins TRBV30 and TRBJ1-1; 12 bases match TRBD1. The CDR3 contains 16 residues. The V and J ends lost 3 bases and 3 bases, in that order; junction bases with no gene match: 8. CDR1 is GTSNPN and CDR2 is SVGIG in the germline V gene (reference sequence). As DNA, the CDR3 is TGTGCCTGGAGCACCGGGACAGGGGGCGGATACACTGAAGCTTTCTTT. This sequence encodes CAWSTGTGGGYTEAFF.

This clone was detected only a few times. The chain is built from TRBV2 and TRBJ1-1; 8 bases agree with TRBD1. Germline assignment: CDR1 SNHLY and CDR2 FYNNEI. Trimming cost V 5 bases and J 0 bases; bases outside gene matches: 8. The CDR3 consists of 16 residues. The CDR3 protein is CASSKYRQGMNTEAFF. The CDR3 DNA sequence: TGTGCCAGCAGTAAGTATCGACAGGGGATGAACACTGAAGCTTTCTTT.

Only one count was recorded for this clone. The chain is built from TRBV5-6 and TRBJ2-1; the match to TRBD2 covers 16 bases. The V segment lost 0 bases and the J segment 12 bases; nucleotides outside the gene matches: 6. Germline CDR1 SGHDT, CDR2 YYEEEE. The CDR3 totals 16 residues. The CDR3 sequence is CASSLAGTSGGAWQFF. The CDR3 DNA reads TGTGCCAGCAGCTTGGCCGGGACTAGCGGGGGGGCCTGGCAGTTCTTC.

CDR3 loop: CASTNRAYTEAFF. CDR3 DNA: TGTGCCAGCACCAACAGGGCATACACTGAAGCTTTCTTT. This chain uses TRBV27 with TRBJ1-1; D is perhaps TRBD1 (6 bases). CDR1 and CDR2 (germline): MNHEY, SMNVEV (reference sequence). CDR3 length: 13 residues. V lost 7 bases and J lost 3, with 12 bases in between.

The gene calls are TRBV6-2 or TRBV6-3 and TRBJ2-2; a possible D gene is TRBD1 (6 bases). The germline gives CDR1 MNHEY, CDR2 SVGEGT. This CDR3 has 12 amino acids. Trimming removed 5 bases from V and 9 bases from J, with 10 bases in between. CDR3 in DNA: TGTGCCAGCAGTCTTACAGGGAGGGAGCTGTTTTTT. Amino acids: CASSLTGRELFF.

The gene calls are TRBV19 and TRBJ1-1, with D perhaps matching TRBD1 (5 bases). This CDR3 contains 15 residues. The V and J ends lost 4 bases and 2 bases respectively, with 14 bases between them. From germline, CDR1 is LNHDA and CDR2 SQIVND (reference sequence). The CDR3 loop reads CASSTDSQGNTEAFF. The CDR3, as DNA: TGTGCCAGTAGTACGGATTCCCAGGGTAACACTGAAGCTTTCTTT.

The chain recombines TRBV6-5 with TRBJ1-4, with D possibly matching TRBD1 (5 bases). The V gene's germline CDR1 is MNHEY and CDR2 SVGAGI. Trimming took 6 bases from V and 8 from J, leaving 7 bases between them. CDR3 length equals 11 residues. The CDR3 is CASSRQEKLFF. CDR3 DNA sequence: TGTGCCAGCAGCCGACAGGAAAAACTGTTTTTT.

The gene calls are TRBV28 and TRBJ1-2; D not resolved. V lost 2 bases and J lost 7, with 11 bases in between. CDR3 length: 13 amino acids. The germline V gene has CDR1 MDHEN and CDR2 SYDVKM. In DNA form, the CDR3 reads TGTGCCAGCAGTTTAAGCGGTAAAGGTGGCTACACCTTC. This gives the protein CASSLSGKGGYTF.